This paragraph covers one T cell receptor beta chain sequence. The target antigen is unknown. Trimming took 7 bases from V and 0 from J, leaving 10 bases between them. The germline gives CDR1 LNHDA, CDR2 SQIVND (reference sequence). CDR3 length: 13 residues. These data are taken from a study of regulatory T cells in long-lasting Graves disease. General study results and limits: Under persistent disease, TRBV28, TRBJ1-2 and TRBJ2-5 were used preferentially.

The authors built TCR beta libraries using iRepertoire HTBI primers and Arm-PCR of CDR3 regions. Original analysis: Taken together, the samples had roughly 56 TRBV and 13 to 15 TRBJ segments identified. TCRdb re-called the multiplex PCR reads through MiXCR, storing one row per CDR3 protein. Clone size and V and J calls follow TCRdb, not the original study. The sample holds under 500,000 distinct CDR3 sequences, about 20% seen once. Time point reported: persistent/refractory GD, antithyroid drugs over 5 years with positive TRAb. There was RNA extracted from PBMCs, and the TCR library was made from it. As a group, patients came from one endocrinology department in Xi'an, China. Nine milliliters of peripheral blood went into EDTA tubes.

This rearrangement joins TRBV19 to TRBJ2-7; tentatively, D is TRBD1 (6 bases). The sequencing here drew on peripheral blood mononuclear cells (PBMCs), taken when the disease was refractory, from a patient treated with antithyroid drugs. This sequence was found in a female donor with Graves disease. The CDR3 bases are TGTGCCAGTACTCCCAGGGGCTCCTACGAGCAGTACTTC. Its translation: CASTPRGSYEQYF. Based on the CDR3 plus reference TRBV19 and TRBJ2-7, the full variable domain is DGGITQSPKYLFRKEGQNVTLSCEQNLNHDAMYWYRQDPGQGLRLIYYSQIVNDFQKGDIAEGYSVSREKKESFPLTVTSAQKNPTAFYLCASTPRGSYEQYFGPGTRLTVT.